This passage covers 14 T cell receptor beta chains from one sample sequenced in a study of T-cell reconstitution after alpha-beta-depleted transplantation in children. The TCRbeta library was prepared with unique molecular identifiers. Each CDR3 protein gets one entry after TCRdb re-called the PCR reads with MiXCR. The sample consists of 250,000 to 300,000 distinct CDR3 sequences, around 10% of them appearing once. The specimen comprised peripheral blood, sampled 180 days after TCRalphabeta/CD19-depleted stem cell transplant. Receptor source: a male patient aged 2-9 years who had a stem cell transplant for chronic granulomatous disease, so the T cells may come from the graft donor.

This clonotype was seen many times. V usage is TRBV7-9 and J usage is TRBJ2-1, with D maybe TRBD2 (6 bases). V was shortened by 2 bases and J by 11 bases, with 13 bases between the two germline ends. This CDR3 contains 13 residues. The germline V gene has CDR1 SEHNR and CDR2 FQNEAQ (reference sequence). This chain's CDR3 is CASSLSGRDQQFF. In DNA form, the CDR3 reads TGTGCCAGCAGCTTATCTGGGCGGGACCAGCAGTTCTTC.

Concerning this clonotype itself: A much bigger clone sits one base away, suggesting this may be a read error. The chain recombines TRBV3-1 with TRBJ1-1; D gene uncertain. Germline CDR1 and CDR2: LGHDT and YNNKEL (reference sequence). The CDR3 is 15 residues long. The CDR3 region has the DNA TGTGCCAGCAGCCAAGTGTGGTCCGGGGATACTGCAGCTTTCTTT. Amino acid sequence: CASSQVWSGDTAAFF.

With regard to this clonotype: A much more abundant neighbour one base away suggests this may be a read error. The J gene is TRBJ2-1, the V gene TRBV12-3 or TRBV12-4; 7 nucleotides line up with TRBD2. This CDR3 is 15 amino acids long. CDR3 in DNA: TGTGCCAGTTGGGACTGGGGGGGTGGGTACAATGAGCAGTCCTTC. It codes for CASWDWGGGYNEQSF.

This clonotype has a count of ten or more. The rearrangement joins TRBV12-3 or TRBV12-4 to TRBJ2-1; 7 bases are a match to TRBD2. CDR3 length equals 15 residues. The J segment lost 6 bases and the V segment lost 3 bases, leaving 8 bases of the junction unmatched. This CDR3 reads CASSFGAGPFNEQFF. In nucleotides, the CDR3 is TGTGCCAGCAGTTTCGGAGCGGGACCGTTCAATGAGCAGTTCTTC.

This clonotype has a count of ten or more. This chain links TRBV20-1 with TRBJ2-7; 7 nucleotides match TRBD2. This CDR3 region has 15 residues. From germline, CDR1 is DFQATT and CDR2 SNEGSKA (reference sequence). Losses at the gene ends were 2 bases for V and 3 bases for J; bases not matched to a gene: 10. CDR3 in amino acids: CSARPRLASSYEQYF. The CDR3, as DNA: TGCAGTGCTAGACCTCGACTAGCTAGTAGCTACGAGCAGTACTTC.

This clonotype was detected many times. V gene TRBV20-1 combines with J gene TRBJ1-5; D remains unclear. The CDR3 runs 15 residues. V was shortened by 4 bases and J by 3 bases, with 16 bases between the two germline ends. Germline V gene lookup returns CDR1 DFQATT and CDR2 SNEGSKA (reference sequence). The DNA for the CDR3 is TGCAGTGCTACCAAGACGGCAGATGCCAATCAGCCCCAGCATTTT. This gives the protein CSATKTADANQPQHF.

This clonotype was detected many times. Sequence at one end of the junction differs from germline and may be a read error. This chain links TRBV6-2 or TRBV6-3 with TRBJ1-4; D ambiguous. Germline values: CDR1 MNHEY, CDR2 SVGEGT. The CDR3 loop spans 15 amino acids. CDR3 sequence (DNA): TGTGCCAGCAGTGACTCAATTCGCCGAAATGAAAAACTGTTTTTT. This translates into CASSDSIRRNEKLFF.

A note on this clonotype: A much larger clone lies one base from this, so it may be a read error. The chain carries TRBV25-1 and TRBJ1-2; 9 bases are a match to TRBD1. This CDR3 is built from 12 residues. Germline V gene data show CDR1 as MGHDK and CDR2 as SYGVNS. The CDR3 region has the DNA TGTGCCAGCTCGGACAGGGGACATGGCTTCACCTTC. Encoded protein: CASSDRGHGFTF.

This clonotype was observed at least ten times. V gene TRBV29-1 combines with J gene TRBJ2-2; TRBD1 agrees at 11 bases. V trimming: 7 bases; J trimming: 7 bases; junction bases outside the gene matches: 8. The germline gives CDR1 SQVTM, CDR2 ANQGSEA. The CDR3 is 14 amino acids. The CDR3, as DNA: TGCAGCGACCCGGACAGGGGGCGCGTCGGGGAGCTGTTTTTT. The encoded protein is CSDPDRGRVGELFF.

This clonotype was picked up a small number of times. The DNA of the CDR3 is TGTGCCAGCAGTGATCACAGGAATAGGAACACTGAAGCTTTCTTT. Protein product: CASSDHRNRNTEAFF. V usage is TRBV12-3 or TRBV12-4 and J usage is TRBJ1-1; tentatively, D is TRBD1 (5 bases). V was pared by 5 bases and J by 1 base, with 14 bases between. This CDR3 is built from 15 residues.

At least ten counts were recorded for this clonotype. V is TRBV13 and J is TRBJ2-7; TRBD1 matches 7 bases. Germline loops: CDR1 PRHDT, CDR2 FYEKMQ (reference sequence). The CDR3 sequence is 13 residues long. Germline trimming cut 0 bases from V and 7 bases from J; bases unmatched to any gene: 3. The CDR3 region has the DNA TGTGCCAGCAGCTTAGGGCCACAGGGGGAGCAGTACTTC. Protein product: CASSLGPQGEQYF.

Many counts were recorded for this clonotype. The chain has TRBV7-8 and TRBJ2-7; TRBD1 matches at 9 bases. This CDR3 contains 13 residues. Germline assignment: CDR1 SGHVS and CDR2 FQNEAQ. V lost 6 bases and J lost 3; bases outside the gene matches: 3. CDR3 residues: CASRTGQGYEQYF. CDR3 DNA: TGTGCCAGCAGAACGGGACAGGGCTACGAGCAGTACTTC.

At least ten counts were recorded for this clonotype. The rearrangement links TRBV5-1 to TRBJ2-1; D remains unclear. The V and J ends lost 6 bases and 6 bases respectively, with 13 bases between them. This CDR3 is built from 13 residues. CDR1 SGHRS and CDR2 YFSETQ come from the germline V gene. In DNA, the CDR3 is TGCGCCAGCACCGGCAGGCGCAGCAATGAGCAGTTCTTC. It is translated as CASTGRRSNEQFF.

This clonotype was observed at least ten times. This chain joins TRBV6-1 and TRBJ1-5; 7 nucleotides line up with TRBD1. Germline assignment: CDR1 MNHNS and CDR2 SASEGT. V shed 2 bases and J 6 bases; nucleotides not matched to a gene: 7. The CDR3 consists of 15 residues. This CDR3 reads CASSEIRGDSQPQHF. The CDR3 DNA is TGTGCCAGCAGTGAAATCCGGGGGGACAGTCAGCCCCAGCATTTT.